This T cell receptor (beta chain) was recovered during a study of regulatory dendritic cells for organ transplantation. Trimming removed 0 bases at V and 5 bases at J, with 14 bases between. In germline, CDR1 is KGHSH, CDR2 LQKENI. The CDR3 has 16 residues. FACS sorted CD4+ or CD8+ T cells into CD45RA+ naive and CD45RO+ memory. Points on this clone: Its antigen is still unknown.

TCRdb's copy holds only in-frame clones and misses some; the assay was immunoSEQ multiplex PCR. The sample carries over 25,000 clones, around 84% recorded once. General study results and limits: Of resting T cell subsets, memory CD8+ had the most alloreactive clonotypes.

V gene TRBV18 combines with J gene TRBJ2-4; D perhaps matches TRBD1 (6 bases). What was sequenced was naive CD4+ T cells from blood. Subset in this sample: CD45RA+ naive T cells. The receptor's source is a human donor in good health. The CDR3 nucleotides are TGTGCCAGCTCACCACCGGAAAGGGACAACGAAAACATTCAGTACTTC. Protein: CASSPPERDNENIQYF.